This T cell receptor (beta chain) is from a study of T cells in Graves' hyperthyroidism and ophthalmopathy. From RNA transcripts, TCR beta CDR3 regions were amplified. A first-round RT-PCR of the TCR CDR3 used the HTBI primer set. TCRdb passed the multiplex PCR reads through MiXCR, listing each CDR3 protein once. In the table there are about 380,000 distinct CDR3 sequences, 14% of which are singletons. This clonotype has only a few counts. Ophthalmopathy cases scored 3 or more on the Clinical Activity Score and 4 or more on NOSPECS grade, with duration below 3 months. Patients were excluded because of uncontrolled infection, other autoimmune disease, pregnancy or lactation. The sequenced sample was blood. The sequence derives from a woman aged 30 to 39 with Graves' ophthalmopathy.

The CDR3 DNA follows: TGTGCCAGCGGCCACGGAAACACCGGGGAGCTGTTTTTT. Protein sequence: CASGHGNTGELFF. This chain connects TRBV5-4 to TRBJ2-2; D gene uncertain. Germline CDR1 reads SGHNT; CDR2 reads YYREEE (reference sequence). This CDR3 spans 13 amino acids. The V gene lost 7 bases and the J gene lost 2 bases, with 9 bases spanning the gap.